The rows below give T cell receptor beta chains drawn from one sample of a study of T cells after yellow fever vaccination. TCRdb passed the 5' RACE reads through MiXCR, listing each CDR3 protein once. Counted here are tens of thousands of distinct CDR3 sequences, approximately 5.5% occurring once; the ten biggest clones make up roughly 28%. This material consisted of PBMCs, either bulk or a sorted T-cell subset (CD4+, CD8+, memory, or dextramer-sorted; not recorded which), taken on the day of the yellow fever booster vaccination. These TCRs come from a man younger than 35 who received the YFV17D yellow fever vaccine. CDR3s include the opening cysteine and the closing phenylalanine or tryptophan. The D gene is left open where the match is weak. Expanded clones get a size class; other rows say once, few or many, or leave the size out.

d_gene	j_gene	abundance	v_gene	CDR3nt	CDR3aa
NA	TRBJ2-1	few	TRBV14	TGTGCCAGCAGCCAAAGTTATCGCTCAGAGCAGTTCTTC	CASSQSYRSEQFF
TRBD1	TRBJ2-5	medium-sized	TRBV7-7	TGTGCCAGCAGCTTAAATAGGGGGCCCCAAGAGACCCAGTACTTC	CASSLNRGPQETQYF
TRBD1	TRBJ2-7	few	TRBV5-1	TGCGCCAGCAGATACCACCCGGGACAGGGGGCATACGAGCAGTACTTC	CASRYHPGQGAYEQYF
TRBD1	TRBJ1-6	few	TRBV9	TGTGCCAGCAGCAGGACCTCAGGGGGCTCCTATAATTCACCCCTCCACTTT	CASSRTSGGSYNSPLHF
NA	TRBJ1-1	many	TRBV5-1	TGCGCCAGCAGGGTGACAGGGAACACTGAAGCTTTCTTT	CASRVTGNTEAFF
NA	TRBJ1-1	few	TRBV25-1	TGTGCCAGCAGTGGGAGGGAGAAGATTGGTCGCACTGAAGCTTTCTTT	CASSGREKIGRTEAFF
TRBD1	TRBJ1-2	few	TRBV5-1	TGCGCCAGCAGCCCAACCGACAGGGCTGACGGCTACACCTTC	CASSPTDRADGYTF
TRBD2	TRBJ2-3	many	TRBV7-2	TGTGCCAGCAGCTTAGGCGGCGGGGGGGCGCCCACAGATACGCAGTATTTT	CASSLGGGGAPTDTQYF
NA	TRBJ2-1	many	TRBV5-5	TGTGCCAGCAGCTTGGGGGGCAATGAGCAGTTCTTC	CASSLGGNEQFF
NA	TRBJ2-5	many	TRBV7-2	TGTGCCAGCAGCTTGAGGGGGGCTGAGACCCAGTACTTC	CASSLRGAETQYF
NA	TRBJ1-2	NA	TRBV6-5	TGTGCCAGCAGCCAAGGACAGATCTATGGCTACACCTTC	CASSQGQIYGYTF
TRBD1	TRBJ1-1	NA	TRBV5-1	TGCGCCAGCAGCTCGGAAGTCGCCGGACAGGTAAAAGCTTTCTTT	CASSSEVAGQVKAFF
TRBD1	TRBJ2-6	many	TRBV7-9	TGTGCCAGCAGCTTATTCCAGGGGGCCGGGGCCAACGTCCTGACTTTC	CASSLFQGAGANVLTF
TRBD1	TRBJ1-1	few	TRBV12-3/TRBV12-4	TGTGCCAGCAGTGACAGGGGAGTGGCTGAAGCTTTCTTT	CASSDRGVAEAFF
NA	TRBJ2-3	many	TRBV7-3	TGTGCCAGCAGCCTCAACCATGGGGATACGCAGTATTTT	CASSLNHGDTQYF
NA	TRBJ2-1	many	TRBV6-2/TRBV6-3	TGTGCCAGCAGTTACACCGTCGGTGAGCAGTTCTTC	CASSYTVGEQFF
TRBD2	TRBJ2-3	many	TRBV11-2	TGTGCCAGCATCCAAGGGGGGACTAGCGGCTTCACGGATACGCAGTATTTT	CASIQGGTSGFTDTQYF
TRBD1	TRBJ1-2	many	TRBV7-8	TGTGCCAGCAGTTCCGGACAGGGGGCGCGGTTCAACTATGGCTACACCTTC	CASSSGQGARFNYGYTF
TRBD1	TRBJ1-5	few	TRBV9	TGTGCCAGCAGCGCGGGACAGGGGCCAAGTCAGCCCCAGCATTTT	CASSAGQGPSQPQHF
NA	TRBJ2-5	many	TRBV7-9	TGTGCCAGCAGCGTTCGGACGGCGGAGACCCAGTACTTC	CASSVRTAETQYF
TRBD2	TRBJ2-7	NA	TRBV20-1	TGCAGTGCTAGAGGACTAGCGGGGGCCTTAGGCGTTGGCGAGCAGTACTTC	CSARGLAGALGVGEQYF
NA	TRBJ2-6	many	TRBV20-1	TGCAGTGCTAGAGCACCCGGATTTGGGGCCAACGTCCTGACTTTC	CSARAPGFGANVLTF
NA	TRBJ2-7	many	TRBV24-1	TGTGCCACCAGTGACCGGAGCTCCTACGAGCAGTACTTC	CATSDRSSYEQYF
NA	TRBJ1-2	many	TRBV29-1	TGCAGCGTTTCTCCCGGGACATATGGCTACACCTTC	CSVSPGTYGYTF
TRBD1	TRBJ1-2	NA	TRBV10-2	TGCGCCAGCAGTCCGGGGGACAGTAACTATGGCTACACCTTC	CASSPGDSNYGYTF
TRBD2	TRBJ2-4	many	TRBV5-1	TGCGCCAGCAGTAGCGGGGGGGCCTCGTCGGTATTCATTCAGTACTTC	CASSSGGASSVFIQYF
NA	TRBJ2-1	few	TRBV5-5	TGTGCCAGCAGCTTGAAGGCCAGGGCAGACTACAATGAGCAGTTCTTC	CASSLKARADYNEQFF
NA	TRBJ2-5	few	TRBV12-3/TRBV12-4	TGTGCCAGCAGCAGCCTGGGGTCAGAGACCCAGTACTTC	CASSSLGSETQYF
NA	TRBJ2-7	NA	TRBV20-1	TGCAGTGCTAGGCTGGGCCATGCCTACGAGCAGTACTTC	CSARLGHAYEQYF
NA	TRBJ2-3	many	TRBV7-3	TGTGCCAGCAGCTTAACGGTCCCAGATACGCAGTATTTT	CASSLTVPDTQYF
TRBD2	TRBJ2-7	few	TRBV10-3	TGTGCCATCAGTGATTCCGGGAGCGGGGGGACCTCCTACGAGCAGTACTTC	CAISDSGSGGTSYEQYF
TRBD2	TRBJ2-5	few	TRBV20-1	TGCAGCCGACTAGCGGGGGGGCCGGTTGAGACCCAGTACTTC	CSRLAGGPVETQYF
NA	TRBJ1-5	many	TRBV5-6	TGTGCCAGCAGCTTGGGGCAGGGTCAGCCCCAGCATTTT	CASSLGQGQPQHF
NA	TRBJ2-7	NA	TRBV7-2	TGTGCCAGCAGCTCACGGATAGAGCAGTACTTC	CASSSRIEQYF
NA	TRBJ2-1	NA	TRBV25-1	TGTGCCAGCAGTGCTGCGACATCGTACAATGATCAGTTCTTC	CASSAATSYNDQFF
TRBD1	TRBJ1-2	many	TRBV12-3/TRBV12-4	TGTGCCAGCAGTTTTCCAGGGGGAGCCATAGGACGTGGCTACACCTTC	CASSFPGGAIGRGYTF
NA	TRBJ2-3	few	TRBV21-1	TGTGCCAGGGGGGACAACCCAGATACGCAGTATTTT	CARGDNPDTQYF
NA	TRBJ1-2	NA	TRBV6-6	TGTGCCAGCAGTTACGCACTTAAATTGGCCCCCAGGCAGGGGCACTATGGCTACACCTTC	CASSYALKLAPRQGHYGYTF
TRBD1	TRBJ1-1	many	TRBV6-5	TGTGCCAGCAGTTACGGGGTAGGGGGCACGAACACTGAAGCTTTCTTT	CASSYGVGGTNTEAFF
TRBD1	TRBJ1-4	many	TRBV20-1	TGCAGTGCTAGAGATCTACAGGGGTCCAATGAAAAACTGTTTTTT	CSARDLQGSNEKLFF
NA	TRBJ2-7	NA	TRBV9	TGTGCCAGCAGCGTAGGATTTGGAACCTCCTACGAGCAGTACTTC	CASSVGFGTSYEQYF
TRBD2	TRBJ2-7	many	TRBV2	TGTGCCAGCATCAGGGAGGGGTACGAGCAGTACTTC	CASIREGYEQYF
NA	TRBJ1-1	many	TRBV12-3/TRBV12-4	TGTGCCAGCAGTTATAGGACTGAAGCTTTCTTT	CASSYRTEAFF
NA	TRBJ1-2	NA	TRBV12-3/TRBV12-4	TGTGCCATCAACGGGTATGGCTACACCTTC	CAINGYGYTF
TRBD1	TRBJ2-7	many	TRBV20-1	TGCAGTGCTAGAGCCCTGGGACAGGGGGCGTACGAGCAGTACTTC	CSARALGQGAYEQYF
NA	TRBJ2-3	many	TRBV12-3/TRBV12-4	TGTGCCAGCAGTTTCGGGCGGGGAGAAGATACGCAGTATTTT	CASSFGRGEDTQYF
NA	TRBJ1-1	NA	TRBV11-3	TGTGCCAGCAGCGGCCGGGAAAACACTGAAGCTTTCTTT	CASSGRENTEAFF
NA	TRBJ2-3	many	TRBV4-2	TGTGCCAGCAGCCAAGAAGGCATACGGCGTAGCACAGATACGCAGTATTTT	CASSQEGIRRSTDTQYF
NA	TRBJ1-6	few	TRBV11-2	TGTGCCAGCAGCCACGGGACTTACAATTCACCCCTCCACTTT	CASSHGTYNSPLHF
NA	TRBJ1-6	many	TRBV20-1	TGCAGTGCTCTGGAGTTGGGGGCGGCTTCACCCCTCCACTTT	CSALELGAASPLHF
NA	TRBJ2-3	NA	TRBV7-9	TGTGCCAGCAGCTTGTTTAGCGGAGTTAGCACAGATACGCAGTATTTT	CASSLFSGVSTDTQYF
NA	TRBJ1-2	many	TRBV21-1	TGTGCCAGCTTCTTTAAATCAGGTCGACGAGGCTACACCTTC	CASFFKSGRRGYTF
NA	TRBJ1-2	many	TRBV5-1	TGCGCCAGCAGCTTGTATGGGGTGGATGGCTACACCTTC	CASSLYGVDGYTF
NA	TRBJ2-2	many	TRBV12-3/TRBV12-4	TGTGCCAGCAGTTCGGTCGCGAACACCGGGGAGCTGTTTTTT	CASSSVANTGELFF
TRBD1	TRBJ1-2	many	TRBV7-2	TGTGCCAGCAGCTTAAATAGACCCCGGACAGGGTTCGACCCAGACCTCTATGGCTACACCTTC	CASSLNRPRTGFDPDLYGYTF
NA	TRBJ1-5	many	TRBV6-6	TGTGCCAGCAGTCAAGAAGGGGGGTATCAGCCCCAGCATTTT	CASSQEGGYQPQHF
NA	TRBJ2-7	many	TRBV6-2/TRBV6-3	TGTGCCAGCAGTTACGGTGGTACCTACGAGCAGTACTTC	CASSYGGTYEQYF
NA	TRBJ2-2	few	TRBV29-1	TGCAGCGTTACGGGGATTCACGGGGAGCTGTTTTTT	CSVTGIHGELFF
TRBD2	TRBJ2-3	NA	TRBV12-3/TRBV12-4	TGTGCCAGCAGTTTGGGGAGGGGCACAGATACGCAGTATTTT	CASSLGRGTDTQYF